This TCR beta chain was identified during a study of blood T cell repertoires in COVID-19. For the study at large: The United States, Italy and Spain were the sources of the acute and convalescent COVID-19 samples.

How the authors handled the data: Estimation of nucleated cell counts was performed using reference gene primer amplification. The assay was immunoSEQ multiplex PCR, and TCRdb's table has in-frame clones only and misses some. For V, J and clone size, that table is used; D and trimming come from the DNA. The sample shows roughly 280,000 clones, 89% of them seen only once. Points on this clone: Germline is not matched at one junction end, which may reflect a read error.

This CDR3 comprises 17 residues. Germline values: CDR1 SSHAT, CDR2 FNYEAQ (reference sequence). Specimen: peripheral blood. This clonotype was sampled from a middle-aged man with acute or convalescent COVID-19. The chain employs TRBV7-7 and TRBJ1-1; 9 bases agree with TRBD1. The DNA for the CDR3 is TGTGCTAGCAGCTTAGGATTACAGGGGGCGGCGGACACTGAAGCTTTCTTT. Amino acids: CASSLGLQGAADTEAFF.